This passage covers 21 T cell receptor beta chains from one sample sequenced in a study of neoadjuvant anti-PD-1 for oral cavity cancer. Repertoires were generated with immunoSEQ multiplex PCR, while TCRdb's copy carries only in-frame clones and drops some. The sample includes about 7,600 clones, 53% seen only once; the top ten take 10% to 15%. The input for sequencing was tumor tissue, taken before nivolumab (anti-PD-1) treatment. These receptors originate from a person between 40 and 85 years old with oral cavity squamous cell carcinoma.

The chain links TRBV7-8 to TRBJ2-7; 12 bases fit TRBD2. The junction had 14 bases not matched to a gene; V was cut back by 5 bases and J by 0 bases. This CDR3 comprises 19 residues. In germline, CDR1 is SGHVS, CDR2 FQNEAQ. The CDR3 nucleotides read TGTGCCAGCAGCGCCACCAAACTAGCGGGGGGCCCGAGCTCCTACGAGCAGTACTTC. Residues: CASSATKLAGGPSSYEQYF. The whole variable domain, remainder taken from reference TRBV7-8 and TRBJ2-7, is GAGVSQSPRYKVAKRGQDVALRCDPISGHVSLFWYQQALGQGPEFLTYFQNEAQLDKSGLPSDRFFAERPEGSVSTLKIQRTQQEDSAVYLCASSATKLAGGPSSYEQYFGPGTRLTVT.

The V gene is TRBV28, the J gene TRBJ2-1; 9 bases are shared with TRBD2. V dropped 4 bases and J dropped 5; count of bases not matched to a gene: 9. Germline values: CDR1 MDHEN, CDR2 SYDVKM. The CDR3 runs to 16 residues. The CDR3 sequence: CASSSNSGRVHNEQFF. The CDR3 DNA sequence: TGTGCCAGCAGTTCAAATAGCGGGAGAGTTCACAATGAGCAGTTCTTC.

This chain uses TRBV10-1 with TRBJ2-1, with D hard to call. There are 13 residues in the CDR3. The germline gives CDR1 WNHNN, CDR2 SYGVQD (reference sequence). The ends were cut back, 5 bases at V and 9 bases at J, with 14 bases in the middle. CDR3 region: CASSKLDIGEQFF. CDR3 in DNA: TGCGCCAGCAGTAAACTTGACATCGGTGAGCAGTTCTTC.

CDR3 in amino acids: CASSHTPGLAGGAKEQYF. The CDR3 bases are TGTGCCAGCAGCCACACCCCGGGACTAGCGGGAGGTGCAAAGGAGCAGTACTTC. The J gene is TRBJ2-7, the V gene TRBV14, with TRBD2 matching over 15 bases. J lost 7 bases, V lost 3 bases, and 13 bases had no gene match. Germline V gives CDR1 SGHDN, CDR2 FVKESK. CDR3 length equals 18 residues.

V and J are TRBV11-1 and TRBJ2-1, with 9 bases lining up with TRBD2. The CDR3 extends over 15 amino acids. V dropped 2 bases and J dropped 5; count of bases not matched to a gene: 4. In germline, CDR1 is SGHAT, CDR2 FQDESV (reference sequence). The DNA of the CDR3 is TGTGCCAGCAGCTTAACCAGCGGGAGGCACAATGAGCAGTTCTTC. Amino acids: CASSLTSGRHNEQFF.

This clone was seen only a few times. The chain recombines TRBV27 with TRBJ2-7; D might be TRBD1 (7 bases). Between the trimmed V and J ends, which lost 5 bases and 0 bases, there was a span of 11 bases. This CDR3 has 14 residues. CDR1 and CDR2 from the germline V gene are MNHEY and SMNVEV (reference sequence). CDR3 sequence reads: CASSPGGISYEQYF. Here the CDR3 DNA reads TGTGCCAGCAGTCCAGGGGGGATCTCCTACGAGCAGTACTTC.

This clone came up once. The V call is TRBV11-3, the J call TRBJ2-3; 7 nucleotides align to TRBD1. The CDR3 contains 15 residues. V lost 1 base, J lost 1 base, and 2 bases stayed unmatched. Germline V lookup: CDR1 SGHNT, CDR2 YENEEA. The CDR3 reads CASSLGDSRTDTQYF. DNA of the CDR3: TGTGCCAGCAGCTTAGGGGACAGTCGCACAGATACGCAGTATTTT.

This clone came up once. The chain uses TRBV9 and TRBJ2-3; TRBD1 agrees at 7 bases. The germline gives CDR1 SGDLS, CDR2 YYNGEE. Trimming cost V 4 bases and J 1 base; bases outside gene matches: 6. CDR3 size: 15 residues. CDR3 sequence reads: CASSSTGVGTDTQYF. For the CDR3, the DNA is TGTGCCAGCAGCTCTACAGGGGTCGGCACAGATACGCAGTATTTT.

The rearrangement joins TRBV14 to TRBJ2-7; maybe TRBD1 (6 bases). V lost 4 bases, J lost 5 bases, and 12 bases lay in between. Germline-derived CDR1 and CDR2 are SGHDN and FVKESK. The CDR3 spans 13 residues. The CDR3 region has the DNA TGTGCCAGCAGCCTCGCAGGGGCCAACGAGCAGTACTTC. It specifies CASSLAGANEQYF.

This chain uses TRBV19 with TRBJ1-5; D ambiguous. Trimming cost V 2 bases and J 3 bases, with 11 bases left between them. The CDR3 runs 15 residues. Germline CDR1 is LNHDA and CDR2 is SQIVND (reference sequence). CDR3 sequence reads: CASSIQKGPNQPQHF. CDR3 DNA: TGTGCCAGTAGTATACAAAAGGGCCCCAATCAGCCCCAGCATTTT.

The chain links TRBV19 to TRBJ1-1; tentative D call: TRBD1 (6 bases). The CDR3 runs to 14 residues. Trimming stripped 7 bases from V and 0 bases from J, with 12 bases between. Germline V lookup: CDR1 LNHDA, CDR2 SQIVND (reference sequence). The CDR3 is CASTTGQMNTEAFF. CDR3 sequence (DNA): TGTGCCAGTACCACAGGGCAGATGAACACTGAAGCTTTCTTT.

The sample holds a few counts of this clone. The rearrangement joins TRBV6-1 to TRBJ1-1; D possibly corresponds to TRBD1 (6 bases). Germline CDR1 is MNHNS and CDR2 is SASEGT. V gave up 6 bases and J gave up 0 bases, with 11 bases separating them. The CDR3 consists of 14 residues. Here the CDR3 DNA reads TGTGCCAGCAGGATGGACAGAGTGAACACTGAAGCTTTCTTT. Translation: CASRMDRVNTEAFF.

This chain's CDR3 is CASSNIAGVVNEQFF. DNA for the CDR3: TGTGCCAGCAGTAACATAGCGGGAGTGGTCAATGAGCAGTTCTTC. The chain joins TRBV6-6 to TRBJ2-1; TRBD2 aligns across 9 bases. The trim removed 5 bases at V and 6 bases at J, leaving 8 bases unmatched. This CDR3 contains 15 residues. The germline CDR1 and CDR2 sequences are MNHNY and SVGAGI (reference sequence).

The CDR3 spells CAIWIRRVGDEQFF. CDR3 coding DNA: TGTGCCATATGGATCCGGAGGGTGGGCGATGAGCAGTTCTTC. The chain links TRBV7-9 to TRBJ2-1; a weak D match, TRBD2 (6 bases). The CDR3 runs 14 residues. Germline V gene lookup returns CDR1 SEHNR and CDR2 FQNEAQ (reference sequence). V was trimmed by 10 bases and J by 8 bases, leaving 21 bases between them.

The rearrangement joins TRBV7-9 to TRBJ2-3, with D possibly matching TRBD1 (6 bases). CDR1 and CDR2 from the germline V gene are SEHNR and FQNEAQ (reference sequence). V was pared by 4 bases and J by 4 bases, with 12 bases between. This CDR3 has 14 amino acids. This CDR3 reads CASSSRTEADTQYF. DNA of the CDR3: TGTGCCAGCAGCTCCCGGACAGAGGCAGATACGCAGTATTTT.

The CDR3 reads CASSFRTGGDSGKYF. CDR3 DNA: TGTGCCAGCAGCTTCCGGACAGGGGGGGACTCAGGGAAGTACTTC. The rearrangement uses TRBV11-2 and TRBJ2-7; 10 nucleotides line up with TRBD1. CDR3 length: 15 residues. After removal of 3 bases from V and 11 bases from J, the junction contained 13 bases not matched to a gene. Germline loops: CDR1 SGHAT, CDR2 FQNNGV.

This chain uses TRBV6-1 with TRBJ2-1; TRBD2 might be the D (6 bases). Germline CDR1 MNHNS, CDR2 SASEGT. The CDR3 loop spans 15 amino acids. The germline V and J ends were trimmed by 7 bases and 4 bases, with 17 bases remaining between them. The CDR3 sequence: CASTLWDWDYNEQFF. The DNA of the CDR3 is TGTGCCAGCACTTTGTGGGACTGGGATTACAATGAGCAGTTCTTC.

This clone was detected only a few times. The V gene is TRBV2, the J gene TRBJ1-2; maybe TRBD1 (6 bases). Germline loops: CDR1 SNHLY, CDR2 FYNNEI. The ends were cut back, 6 bases at V and 4 bases at J, with 12 bases in the middle. CDR3 size: 13 residues. The CDR3 reads CASREGTFYGYTF. CDR3 nucleotides: TGTGCCAGCAGGGAGGGGACATTCTATGGCTACACCTTC.

The V call is TRBV9, the J call TRBJ2-2; D remains ambiguous. Looked up from germline, CDR1 is SGDLS and CDR2 is YYNGEE. The CDR3 sequence is 16 residues long. V lost 0 bases and J 4 bases, leaving 13 bases between the germline ends. The CDR3 reads CASSVDSGTITGELFF. The CDR3 region has the DNA TGTGCCAGCAGCGTAGATAGTGGCACGATCACCGGGGAGCTGTTTTTT.

This clone occurred a few times. The chain is built from TRBV21-1 and TRBJ2-7; the D call in the table, TRBD2, was not verified against the DNA. TRBV21-1 is classified as a pseudogene. CDR3 length: 13 residues. CDR3 DNA: TGTGCCAGCGGACTAGCGGGATCCTACGAGCAGTACTTC. Its protein is CASGLAGSYEQYF.

The CDR3 bases are TGTGCCAGCAGCGCAAGACAGGGTGGCACTGAAGCTTTCTTT. Translation: CASSARQGGTEAFF. V is TRBV9 and J is TRBJ1-1; TRBD1 aligns across 7 bases. This CDR3 has 14 amino acids. Germline assignment: CDR1 SGDLS and CDR2 YYNGEE. Trimming took 3 bases from V and 4 from J; bases not matched to a gene: 6.